The rows below give T cell receptor beta chains drawn from one sample of a study of OX40 agonist ivuxolimab in advanced cancers. Sequencing used immunoSEQ multiplex PCR; TCRdb keeps in-frame clones, though not all of them. The data show 91,000 or so clones, roughly 94% seen once. The specimen comprised CD4+ or CD8+ T cells sorted from blood, sampled in a trial of the OX40 agonist ivuxolimab. The source is an adult with an advanced solid tumor such as melanoma, head and neck, liver or kidney cancer. The CDR3 runs from the conserved cysteine through the conserved F or W. Fields, in order: J gene, V gene, CDR3 protein.

J gene: TRBJ2-5
V gene: TRBV19
CDR3 protein: CASSTTRGETQYF

J gene: TRBJ2-1
V gene: TRBV19
CDR3 protein: CASSTRGANEQFF

J gene: TRBJ2-3
V gene: TRBV10-1
CDR3 protein: CASTTSSVTDTQYF

J gene: TRBJ2-1
V gene: TRBV28
CDR3 protein: CASTSSGGPYNEQFF

J gene: TRBJ1-1
V gene: TRBV13
CDR3 protein: CASSPDRLAFF

J gene: TRBJ2-5
V gene: TRBV10-3
CDR3 protein: CAISPGGSRETQYF

J gene: TRBJ2-3
V gene: TRBV5-6
CDR3 protein: CASSYGTDTQYF

J gene: TRBJ2-7
V gene: TRBV30
CDR3 protein: CAWSRDSSSYEQYF

J gene: TRBJ1-5
V gene: TRBV4-2
CDR3 protein: CASSQDHTTNQPQHF

J gene: TRBJ2-7
V gene: TRBV6-6
CDR3 protein: CASKTSAEQYF

J gene: TRBJ1-1
V gene: TRBV18
CDR3 protein: CASSPRGTENTEAFF

J gene: TRBJ1-6
V gene: TRBV28
CDR3 protein: CASTPGQGFSPLHF

J gene: TRBJ2-7
V gene: TRBV7-2
CDR3 protein: CASSLEIYEQYF

J gene: TRBJ2-7
V gene: TRBV27
CDR3 protein: CASSSSRTNYEQYF

J gene: TRBJ2-1
V gene: TRBV9
CDR3 protein: CASSVVTGSSYNEQFF

J gene: TRBJ2-3
V gene: TRBV6-6
CDR3 protein: CASSYGPGADTQYF

J gene: TRBJ2-5
V gene: TRBV5-1
CDR3 protein: CASSRTGTGQETQYF

J gene: TRBJ1-3
V gene: TRBV19
CDR3 protein: CASRPPWGAGYTIYF

J gene: TRBJ2-2
V gene: TRBV28
CDR3 protein: CASSPGQGGTGELFF

J gene: TRBJ2-1
V gene: TRBV7-6
CDR3 protein: CASSLAGFSGRGNEQFF

J gene: TRBJ1-1
V gene: TRBV10-3
CDR3 protein: CAISDPGRNTEAFF

J gene: TRBJ2-1
V gene: TRBV28
CDR3 protein: CASSPDGLLGDEQFF

J gene: TRBJ1-2
V gene: TRBV5-1
CDR3 protein: CASSLRLRGLSYGYTF

J gene: TRBJ1-1
V gene: TRBV28
CDR3 protein: CASSFRDEAFF

J gene: TRBJ2-1
V gene: TRBV27
CDR3 protein: CASSLTSGSYNEQFF

J gene: TRBJ2-5
V gene: TRBV5-4
CDR3 protein: CASSFRAGGYQETQYF

J gene: TRBJ1-5
V gene: TRBV25-1
CDR3 protein: CASSDRRNQPQHF

J gene: TRBJ1-1
V gene: TRBV4-3
CDR3 protein: CASSPSSRGETEAFF

J gene: TRBJ2-7
V gene: TRBV6-5
CDR3 protein: CASSYYVGGAYEQYF

J gene: TRBJ2-7
V gene: TRBV28
CDR3 protein: CASSDLAGLRYGQYF

J gene: TRBJ2-1
V gene: TRBV25-1
CDR3 protein: CASTKHAGTSGRNEQFF

J gene: TRBJ2-2
V gene: TRBV19
CDR3 protein: CASSKEGALPGTGELFF

J gene: TRBJ1-3
V gene: TRBV7-2
CDR3 protein: CASSLLSGGSSSGNTIYF

J gene: TRBJ1-5
V gene: TRBV28
CDR3 protein: CASSGQPNQPQHF

J gene: TRBJ1-4
V gene: TRBV6-6
CDR3 protein: CASSYRPTREKLFF

J gene: TRBJ1-5
V gene: TRBV7-9
CDR3 protein: CASNSRTGGFNQPQHF

J gene: TRBJ2-7
V gene: TRBV7-6
CDR3 protein: CASSPETSGAYEQYF

J gene: TRBJ2-7
V gene: TRBV21-1
CDR3 protein: CASSRPLDLYEQYF

J gene: TRBJ1-2
V gene: TRBV5-6
CDR3 protein: CASPSYGYTF

J gene: TRBJ1-2
V gene: TRBV30
CDR3 protein: CAWSRPGTRGYTF

J gene: TRBJ2-3
V gene: TRBV2
CDR3 protein: CASSKGLAFTDTQYF

J gene: TRBJ1-2
V gene: TRBV10-3
CDR3 protein: CAISPRVEYGYTF

J gene: TRBJ2-7
V gene: TRBV6-5
CDR3 protein: CASRRDSPQGYEQYF

J gene: TRBJ2-6
V gene: TRBV5-1
CDR3 protein: CASSPLAGAGANVLTF

J gene: TRBJ1-1
V gene: TRBV19
CDR3 protein: CASGTAQNTEAFF

J gene: TRBJ2-5
V gene: TRBV5-1
CDR3 protein: CASSLAETQYF

J gene: TRBJ2-5
V gene: TRBV5-6
CDR3 protein: CASSPLTSGRAGETQYF

J gene: TRBJ1-3
V gene: TRBV7-9
CDR3 protein: CASSYGSSGNTIYF

J gene: TRBJ2-7
V gene: TRBV7-8
CDR3 protein: CASSLLRLADYEQYF

J gene: TRBJ1-6
V gene: TRBV7-6
CDR3 protein: CASSLKQGGSSYNSPLHF

J gene: TRBJ1-5
V gene: TRBV10-3
CDR3 protein: CAISAQGQSQPQHF

J gene: TRBJ1-4
V gene: TRBV6-6
CDR3 protein: CASRTGGSEKLFF

J gene: TRBJ2-2
V gene: TRBV7-2
CDR3 protein: CASSTAQNTGELFF

J gene: TRBJ1-2
V gene: TRBV19
CDR3 protein: CASIAGTGGGYTF